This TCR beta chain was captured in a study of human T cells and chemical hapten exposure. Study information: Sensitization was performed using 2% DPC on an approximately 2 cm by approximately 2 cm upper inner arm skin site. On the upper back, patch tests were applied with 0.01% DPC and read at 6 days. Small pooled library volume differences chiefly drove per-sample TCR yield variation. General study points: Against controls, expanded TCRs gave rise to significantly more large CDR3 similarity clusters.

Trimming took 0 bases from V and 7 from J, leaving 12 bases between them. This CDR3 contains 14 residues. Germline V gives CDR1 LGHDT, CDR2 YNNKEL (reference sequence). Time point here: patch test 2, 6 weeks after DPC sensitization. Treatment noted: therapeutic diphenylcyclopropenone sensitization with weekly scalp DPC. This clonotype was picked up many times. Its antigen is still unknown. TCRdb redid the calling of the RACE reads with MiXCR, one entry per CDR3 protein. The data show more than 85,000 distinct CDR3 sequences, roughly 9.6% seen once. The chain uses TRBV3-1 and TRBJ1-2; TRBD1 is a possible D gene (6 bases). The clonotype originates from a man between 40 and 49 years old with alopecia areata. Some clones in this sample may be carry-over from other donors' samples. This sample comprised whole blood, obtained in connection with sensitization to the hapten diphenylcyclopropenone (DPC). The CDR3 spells CASSQEGQGLGYTF. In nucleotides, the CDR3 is TGTGCCAGCAGCCAAGAAGGGCAGGGGCTTGGCTACACCTTC.